These 21 T cell receptor beta chains came from one sample sequenced in a study of technical replicates of blood from a few donors. The assay was immunoSEQ multiplex PCR, and TCRdb's table has in-frame clones only and misses some. Of tens of thousands of clones in the sample, roughly 92% were seen once. Source material: T cells isolated from PBMCs. Receptors originate from a human donor in good health.

The chain employs TRBV9 and TRBJ1-1; 9 bases line up with TRBD1. V dropped 4 bases and J dropped 0; count of bases not matched to a gene: 4. In germline, CDR1 is SGDLS, CDR2 YYNGEE. This CDR3 comprises 15 residues. The CDR3 coding sequence is TGTGCCAGCAGCCCTGGGGACAGGGTGAACACTGAAGCTTTCTTT. Its translation: CASSPGDRVNTEAFF.

The chain employs TRBV30 and TRBJ2-2; 11 positions agree with TRBD1. The germline gives CDR1 GTSNPN, CDR2 SVGIG (reference sequence). This CDR3 is 14 amino acids long. V was clipped by 3 bases and J by 6 bases; unmatched bases: 3. The CDR3 bases are TGTGCCTGGAGAGGGACAGGGGGGTCCGGGGAGCTGTTTTTT. Protein sequence: CAWRGTGGSGELFF.

The CDR3 is CASSPMGSEPQHF. The CDR3 DNA is TGTGCCAGCTCACCGATGGGCTCGGAGCCCCAGCATTTT. The chain combines TRBV18 with TRBJ1-5; D gene unclear. Germline V gene lookup returns CDR1 KGHSH and CDR2 LQKENI. Trimming stripped 3 bases from V and 8 bases from J, with 11 bases between. The CDR3 contains 13 residues. Full variable domain (outside the CDR3, taken from reference TRBV18 and TRBJ1-5): NAGVMQNPRHLVRRRGQEARLRCSPMKGHSHVYWYRQLPEEGLKFMVYLQKENIIDESGMPKERFSAEFPKEGPSILRIQQVVRGDSAAYFCASSPMGSEPQHFGDGTRLSIL.

This clone has a single count. This sequence joins TRBV10-2 and TRBJ1-1; D ambiguous. V was clipped by 3 bases and J by 8 bases, with 10 bases between them. Germline lookup yields CDR1 WSHSY and CDR2 SAAADI. This CDR3 contains 12 residues. CDR3 DNA sequence: TGCGCCAGCAGTGACCGTGGAGTAGAAGCTTTCTTT. Its protein is CASSDRGVEAFF.

This clone was detected only once. The V gene is TRBV6-1, the J gene TRBJ1-3; tentatively, D is TRBD1 (5 bases). The CDR3 totals 13 residues. Trimming stripped 3 bases from V and 6 bases from J, with 9 bases between. Germline CDR1 and CDR2: MNHNS and SASEGT. CDR3 DNA sequence: TGTGCCAGCAGTGAGTTAGGGGAAAACACCATATATTTT. Protein product: CASSELGENTIYF.

This rearrangement joins TRBV5-1 to TRBJ2-5; maybe TRBD1 (6 bases). Germline loops: CDR1 SGHRS, CDR2 YFSETQ. V lost 4 bases and J lost 5, with 12 bases in between. The CDR3 totals 13 residues. The CDR3 DNA reads TGCGCCAGCAGCCCCGAGGGGGTCGAGACCCAGTACTTC. This translates into CASSPEGVETQYF.

Only one count was recorded for this clone. The chain combines TRBV5-1 with TRBJ2-1, with TRBD2 identical over 13 bases. The CDR3 covers 16 residues. Trimming removed 5 bases from V and 5 bases from J; junction bases left unmatched: 7. Per germline, CDR1 SGHRS and CDR2 YFSETQ. For the CDR3, the DNA is TGCGCCAGCAGTGTGAGGACTAGCGGGGGTAACAATGAGCAGTTCTTC. Protein product: CASSVRTSGGNNEQFF.

In this sample, this clone turned up once. The V call is TRBV19, the J call TRBJ2-7, with D maybe TRBD2 (6 bases). V lost 4 bases and J 3 bases, leaving 13 bases between the germline ends. The V gene's germline CDR1 is LNHDA and CDR2 SQIVND (reference sequence). The CDR3 has 14 amino acids. CDR3 region: CASSTGRTLYEQYF. DNA for the CDR3: TGTGCCAGTAGTACAGGGAGGACGCTCTACGAGCAGTACTTC.

This clone was observed a handful of times. The chain employs TRBV7-4 and TRBJ1-1; perhaps TRBD1 as D (6 bases). This CDR3 spans 18 amino acids. Germline assignment: CDR1 SGHVT and CDR2 SQSDAQ. The V end lost 1 base, the J end lost 0 bases, and 18 bases lay between the germline ends. Here the CDR3 reads CASSLVLTGPIMNTEAFF. In DNA, the CDR3 is TGTGCCAGCAGCTTAGTCCTTACAGGGCCAATCATGAACACTGAAGCTTTCTTT.

V is TRBV7-8 and J is TRBJ2-1; TRBD1 agrees at 7 bases. Per germline, CDR1 SGHVS and CDR2 FQNEAQ. CDR3 size: 17 residues. V lost 0 bases and J lost 6; bases outside the gene matches: 11. This chain's CDR3 is CASSLAPGTVSFNEQFF. CDR3 sequence (DNA): TGTGCCAGCAGCTTAGCCCCGGGGACAGTGTCTTTCAATGAGCAGTTCTTC.

The V call is TRBV10-2, the J call TRBJ2-5; 7 positions agree with TRBD2. CDR3 length: 12 amino acids. With V trimmed by 4 bases and J by 5 bases, 1 base remained unmatched. Per the germline V gene, CDR1 is WSHSY and CDR2 is SAAADI. The chain's CDR3 is CASSVGGETQYF. CDR3 coding DNA: TGCGCCAGCAGTGTGGGGGGGGAGACCCAGTACTTC.

The chain is built from TRBV11-2 and TRBJ2-1; TRBD2 aligns across 7 bases. The CDR3 totals 14 residues. Germline V gives CDR1 SGHAT, CDR2 FQNNGV. Unmatched junction bases numbered 5, after V lost 4 bases and J lost 5 bases. The CDR3 DNA is TGTGCCAGCAGCTGGTGGGGGGGGGACAATGAGCAGTTCTTC. As protein: CASSWWGGDNEQFF.

The genes are TRBV9 and TRBJ2-7, with 11 bases matching TRBD2. The CDR3 length is 15 residues. V gave up 2 bases and J gave up 0 bases; unmatched junction bases: 1. CDR1 is SGDLS and CDR2 is YYNGEE in the germline V gene. CDR3 residues: CASSVGLADSYEQYF. The CDR3 coding sequence is TGTGCCAGCAGCGTGGGACTAGCGGACTCCTACGAGCAGTACTTC.

V and J are TRBV11-2 and TRBJ2-5; no clear D gene. CDR3 length: 11 residues. Trimming shortened V by 5 bases and J by 5 bases, and 6 bases separated the two germline ends. Germline loops: CDR1 SGHAT, CDR2 FQNNGV. This chain's CDR3 is CASSLQETQYF. CDR3 DNA sequence: TGTGCCAGCAGCCTCCAGGAGACCCAGTACTTC. Together with reference TRBV11-2 and TRBJ2-5, the CDR3 gives the full variable domain: EAGVAQSPRYKIIEKRQSVAFWCNPISGHATLYWYQQILGQGPKLLIQFQNNGVVDDSQLPKDRFSAERLKGVDSTLKIQPAKLEDSAVYLCASSLQETQYFGPGTRLLVL.

This rearrangement joins TRBV4-1 to TRBJ1-6, with a tentative D call TRBD1 (5 bases). V was shortened by 2 bases and J by 10 bases, with 12 bases between the two germline ends. This CDR3 region has 14 residues. Germline V gene data show CDR1 as MGHRA and CDR2 as YSYEKL. The CDR3 reads CASSQYDRASPLHF. The CDR3 coding sequence is TGCGCCAGCAGCCAATACGACAGAGCCTCACCCCTCCACTTT.

The rearrangement links TRBV2 to TRBJ2-2, with 8 bases matching TRBD2. J was trimmed by 5 bases and V by 5 bases; bases with no gene match: 7. In germline, CDR1 is SNHLY, CDR2 FYNNEI. This CDR3 region has 15 residues. CDR3 in DNA: TGTGCCAGCAGTCGACGACTAGCGTCTACCGGGGAGCTGTTTTTT. As protein: CASSRRLASTGELFF.

The CDR3 coding sequence is TGTGCCAGCGCCCTTGACAGGGTGTATAATTCACCCCTCCACTTT. Its translation: CASALDRVYNSPLHF. This chain uses TRBV5-5 with TRBJ1-6; 7 positions agree with TRBD1. V lost 7 bases and J lost 4; bases outside the gene matches: 8. The CDR3 spans 15 residues. Germline V gene lookup returns CDR1 SGHKS and CDR2 YYEKEE (reference sequence).

This chain links TRBV5-8 with TRBJ1-4, with 7 bases aligning to TRBD1. The CDR3 contains 16 residues. The V and J ends lost 0 bases and 1 base, in that order; junction bases with no gene match: 3. Germline V gene sequence: CDR1 SGHTS, CDR2 YDEGEE. The CDR3 DNA is TGTGCCAGCAGCTTGGGGGACAGCGAAACTAATGAAAAACTGTTTTTT. Its protein product is CASSLGDSETNEKLFF.

The CDR3 DNA reads TGTGCCAGCAGCCAATCGAATGCCGCAGGGGCCAATGGCTACACCTTC. This encodes CASSQSNAAGANGYTF. This chain uses TRBV16 with TRBJ1-2, with a weak D call TRBD1 (6 bases). Germline values: CDR1 KGHSY, CDR2 FQNENV. The CDR3 is 16 residues long. V lost 0 bases and J 6 bases, leaving 17 bases between the germline ends.

The rearrangement links TRBV11-3 to TRBJ2-3, with a weak D call TRBD2 (5 bases). This CDR3 comprises 13 residues. CDR1 is SGHNT, CDR2 YENEEA, per germline. V lost 5 bases to trimming and J lost 4 bases, with 10 bases between them. The CDR3 loop is CASSRLSADTQYF. The DNA of the CDR3 is TGTGCCAGCAGCCGACTTAGCGCAGATACGCAGTATTTT.

V gene TRBV19 combines with J gene TRBJ2-2, with D perhaps TRBD1 (5 bases). V lost 1 base and J lost 1, with 10 bases in between. CDR3 size: 16 residues. CDR1 and CDR2 (germline): LNHDA, SQIVND (reference sequence). This CDR3 is CASSIGETGNTGELFF. CDR3 coding DNA: TGTGCCAGTAGTATAGGAGAAACAGGGAACACCGGGGAGCTGTTTTTT.